These 21 T cell receptor beta chains came from one sample sequenced in a study of identical twins (dated by TCRdb to 2016 to 2017). The library was prepared using 5' RACE. Instrument on record: Illumina HiSeq 2000. In-frame beta chains were kept once TCRdb had trimmed the public reads at Q25 with fastp and called clones with MiXCR. Rows with one shared CDR3 protein collapse into an entry with the most common genes and DNA. The table for this sample lists more than 1.5 million distinct CDR3 sequences; 32% of them were counted only once. Approximately 0.25% of the sample comes from the top ten. Sequenced sample: cord blood. Every receptor here comes from a newborn girl in good health.

This clonotype was seen a handful of times. The rearrangement uses TRBV20-1 and TRBJ2-7; D gene unclear. V lost 0 bases and J 2 bases, leaving 11 bases between the germline ends. CDR1 DFQATT and CDR2 SNEGSKA come from the germline V gene (reference sequence). This CDR3 has 14 amino acids. CDR3 in DNA: TGCAGTGCTAGAGATCTTCCGAGTCCCTACGAGCAGTACTTC. Its protein product is CSARDLPSPYEQYF.

Ten or more counts support this clonotype. V is TRBV6-2 or TRBV6-3 and J is TRBJ2-7; tentatively, D is TRBD1 (6 bases). The CDR3 extends over 12 amino acids. Germline CDR1 and CDR2: MNHEY and SVGEGT. V was clipped by 5 bases and J by 3 bases, with 8 bases between them. CDR3 coding DNA: TGTGCCAGCAGTGGGGGCAACTACGAGCAGTACTTC. It translates to CASSGGNYEQYF.

The V gene is TRBV4-1, the J gene TRBJ2-7, with 10 bases fitting TRBD2. The germline V gene has CDR1 MGHRA and CDR2 YSYEKL. With 0 bases clipped from V and 0 bases from J, the junction kept 8 bases outside the gene matches. The CDR3 consists of 18 residues. The CDR3 here is CASSQELAGQKSSYEQYF. CDR3 sequence (DNA): TGCGCCAGCAGCCAAGAACTAGCGGGACAGAAGAGCTCCTACGAGCAGTACTTC.

The rearrangement links TRBV6-1 to TRBJ1-2, with D tentatively TRBD1 (5 bases). Germline assignment: CDR1 MNHNS and CDR2 SASEGT. This CDR3 spans 15 amino acids. V was clipped by 3 bases and J by 4 bases, with 15 bases between them. CDR3 sequence: CASSDRDFGPYGYTF. The CDR3 bases are TGTGCCAGCAGTGACCGGGACTTTGGGCCCTATGGCTACACCTTC.

V usage is TRBV10-2 and J usage is TRBJ2-3; TRBD1 matches 10 bases. Germline loops: CDR1 WSHSY, CDR2 SAAADI. The CDR3 totals 12 residues. J was trimmed by 14 bases and V by 2 bases; bases with no gene match: 4. CDR3 sequence (DNA): TGCGCCAGCAGTGAGGCCGGACAGGGGGGGTATTTT. As protein: CASSEAGQGGYF.

The chain joins TRBV24-1 to TRBJ2-4; 7 bases fit TRBD1. The CDR3 length is 15 residues. Germline V lookup: CDR1 KGHDR, CDR2 SFDVKD. The junction had 4 bases not matched to a gene; V was cut back by 3 bases and J by 3 bases. The CDR3 DNA reads TGTGCCACCAGTGATCCCCGACAGGGCAAAAACATTCAGTACTTC. Amino acids: CATSDPRQGKNIQYF.

The chain couples TRBV4-1 to TRBJ2-1, with 12 bases lining up with TRBD2. The CDR3 extends over 17 amino acids. Germline trimming cut 3 bases from V and 4 bases from J; bases unmatched to any gene: 7. CDR1 MGHRA and CDR2 YSYEKL come from the germline V gene. The CDR3 sequence: CASSHFFGLAGYNEQFF. The CDR3 DNA reads TGCGCCAGCAGCCATTTTTTCGGACTAGCGGGATACAATGAGCAGTTCTTC.

The chain carries TRBV5-4 and TRBJ2-7; TRBD2 agrees at 13 bases. After removal of 5 bases from V and 2 bases from J, the junction contained 4 bases not matched to a gene. The CDR3 runs 15 residues. Per the germline V gene, CDR1 is SGHNT and CDR2 is YYREEE (reference sequence). CDR3 sequence reads: CASSRLAGGAYEQYF. DNA for the CDR3: TGTGCCAGCAGTCGACTAGCGGGGGGTGCCTACGAGCAGTACTTC. The whole variable domain, filled in from reference TRBV5-4 and TRBJ2-7, reads ETGVTQSPTHLIKTRGQQVTLRCSSQSGHNTVSWYQQALGQGPQFIFQYYREEENGRGNFPPRFSGLQFPNYSSELNVNALELDDSALYLCASSRLAGGAYEQYFGPGTRLTVT.

This clonotype was seen repeatedly, ten times or more. This sequence joins TRBV29-1 and TRBJ2-7, with a weak D call TRBD2 (6 bases). This CDR3 spans 12 amino acids. Trimming removed 1 base at V and 6 bases at J, with 10 bases between. The germline V gene encodes CDR1 SQVTM and CDR2 ANQGSEA. DNA of the CDR3: TGCAGCGTTGAAGGGCTAGCGTTCGAGCAGTACTTC. Amino acid sequence: CSVEGLAFEQYF.

Comment on this clonotype: Its ends do not fully match the called genes, so a read error is possible. The chain employs TRBV6-5 and TRBJ2-1; no definite D call. CDR1 is MNHEY, CDR2 SVGAGI, per germline. This CDR3 region has 11 residues. In nucleotides, the CDR3 is TGTGCCAGCAGTTACTCGAATGAGCGGTTCTTC. The encoded protein is CASSYSNERFF.

The rearrangement links TRBV3-1 to TRBJ1-2; tentatively, D is TRBD1 (5 bases). Germline V gene lookup returns CDR1 LGHDT and CDR2 YNNKEL (reference sequence). V was clipped by 1 base and J by 6 bases, with 12 bases between them. The CDR3 sequence is 14 residues long. The CDR3 DNA reads TGTGCCAGCAGCCAAGCGGGGGGTAGGAATGGCTACACCTTC. This codes for CASSQAGGRNGYTF.

Points on this clonotype: One end of the junction does not line up with germline, which may come from a read error. The V gene is TRBV5-1, the J gene TRBJ2-7; tentative D call: TRBD2 (6 bases). Germline CDR1 is SGHRS and CDR2 is YFSETQ. The CDR3 totals 15 residues. DNA of the CDR3: TGCGCCAGCAGCTTGGCTGCTACTAGCTCCTACGGGCAGTACTTC. It translates to CASSLAATSSYGQYF.

In its sample, this clonotype was seen a few times. J is TRBJ1-6 and V is TRBV28; D might be TRBD1 (5 bases). Germline lookup yields CDR1 MDHEN and CDR2 SYDVKM. The CDR3 extends over 12 amino acids. Trimming cost V 7 bases and J 11 bases, with 12 bases left between them. The CDR3 loop is CASTPQGAPLHF. CDR3 DNA sequence: TGTGCCAGCACCCCGCAGGGAGCACCCCTCCACTTT.

The rearrangement links TRBV7-2 to TRBJ2-1, with unresolved D. The V and J ends lost 1 base and 6 bases respectively, with 16 bases between them. The CDR3 runs 16 residues. Germline CDR1 SGHTA, CDR2 FQGNSA. DNA of the CDR3: TGTGCCAGCAGCTTAGTGGGCAGGCTATTCGGCAATGAGCAGTTCTTC. Translating it yields CASSLVGRLFGNEQFF.

This clonotype was recorded only once. The chain recombines TRBV6-5 with TRBJ1-2; D is unresolved. The CDR3 is 14 residues long. The germline V and J ends were trimmed by 2 bases and 6 bases, with 13 bases remaining between them. Germline V gives CDR1 MNHEY, CDR2 SVGAGI. This chain's CDR3 is CASSYGTGSHGYTF. CDR3 DNA: TGTGCCAGCAGTTACGGTACGGGCTCCCATGGCTACACCTTC.

This clonotype was counted only a few times. The germline gene is not matched at one end of the junction; a read error may be the cause. V is TRBV5-4 and J is TRBJ2-3; 13 nucleotides line up with TRBD2. Per the germline V gene, CDR1 is SGHNT and CDR2 is YYREEE (reference sequence). The CDR3 extends over 15 amino acids. DNA of the CDR3: TGTGCCAACAGCCTTACTAGCGGGGGGGCGGATACGCAGTATTTT. This codes for CANSLTSGGADTQYF.

V is TRBV2 and J is TRBJ2-3; TRBD2 might be the D (6 bases). Trimming pared 8 bases from V and 6 bases from J, leaving 21 bases between. The CDR3 spans 15 residues. Looked up from germline, CDR1 is SNHLY and CDR2 is FYNNEI. CDR3 DNA: TGTGCCAGCCAGGGACTGGCGGGACGTAGGGATACGCAGTATTTT. It yields the protein CASQGLAGRRDTQYF.

This chain uses TRBV27 with TRBJ2-4; D uncertain. The CDR3 length is 12 residues. Germline-derived CDR1 and CDR2 are MNHEY and SMNVEV (reference sequence). The V and J ends lost 2 bases and 6 bases respectively, with 5 bases between them. The CDR3 loop is CASSLKGNIQYF. The CDR3 DNA reads TGTGCCAGCAGTTTAAAGGGAAACATTCAGTACTTC.

J is TRBJ1-2 and V is TRBV25-1; the D gene is possibly TRBD1 (5 bases). This CDR3 contains 12 residues. In germline, CDR1 is MGHDK, CDR2 SYGVNS. Trimming pared 8 bases from V and 4 bases from J, leaving 11 bases between. CDR3 region: CASGAGSYGYTF. CDR3 coding DNA: TGTGCCAGCGGGGCAGGGTCCTATGGCTACACCTTC.

This clonotype was observed a handful of times. This chain joins TRBV27 and TRBJ1-1; D not certain. The V gene's germline CDR1 is MNHEY and CDR2 SMNVEV (reference sequence). The V end was cut by 7 bases, the J end by 0 bases, with 15 bases between. The CDR3 extends over 15 amino acids. CDR3 amino acids: CASTNQTYMNTEAFF. DNA of the CDR3: TGTGCCAGCACGAACCAGACATACATGAACACTGAAGCTTTCTTT.

The rearrangement joins TRBV7-8 to TRBJ2-7; TRBD2 aligns across 10 bases. The V and J ends lost 2 bases and 4 bases, in that order; junction bases with no gene match: 11. Germline V gene data show CDR1 as SGHVS and CDR2 as FQNEAQ. This CDR3 spans 17 amino acids. CDR3 in amino acids: CASSLPSSSGSWYEQYF. CDR3 DNA sequence: TGTGCCAGCAGCTTACCCTCCTCTAGCGGGAGTTGGTACGAGCAGTACTTC.